This TCR beta chain was recorded in a study of response to subunit inactivated influenza vaccine. TCRdb recomputed calls from the RT-PCR reads with MiXCR, one row per CDR3 protein. The profile shows more than 700,000 distinct CDR3 sequences, 21% of them singletons. The V gene's germline CDR1 is SGHRS and CDR2 YFSETQ. The V gene end was trimmed by 1 base and the J gene end by 4 bases; junction bases not matched to a gene: 4. The length of the CDR3 is 15 residues. The source of this sequence is a man between 50 and 59 years old who received an inactivated influenza vaccine. J is TRBJ2-3 and V is TRBV5-1, with 9 bases aligning to TRBD2. The sequenced sample was PBMCs from blood, obtained around 5 days after vaccination. The CDR3 bases are TGCGCCAGCAGCTTGTCAGCGGGGGGATCAGATACGCAGTATTTT. Translated, it gives CASSLSAGGSDTQYF.